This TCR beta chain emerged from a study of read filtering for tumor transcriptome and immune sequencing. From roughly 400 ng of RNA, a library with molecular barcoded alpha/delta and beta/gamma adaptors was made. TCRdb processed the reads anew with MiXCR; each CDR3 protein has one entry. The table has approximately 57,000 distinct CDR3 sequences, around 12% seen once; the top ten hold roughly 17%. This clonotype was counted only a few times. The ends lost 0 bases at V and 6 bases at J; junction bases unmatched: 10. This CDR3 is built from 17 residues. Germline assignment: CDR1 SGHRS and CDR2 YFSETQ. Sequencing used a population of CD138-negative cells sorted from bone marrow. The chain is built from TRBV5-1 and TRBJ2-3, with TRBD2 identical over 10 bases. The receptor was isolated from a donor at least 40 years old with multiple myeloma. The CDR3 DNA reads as TGCGCCAGCAGCTTGGAGAAAAGCGGGGGGGCCGTCGATACGCAGTATTTT. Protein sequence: CASSLEKSGGAVDTQYF. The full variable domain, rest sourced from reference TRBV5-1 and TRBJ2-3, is KAGVTQTPRYLIKTRGQQVTLSCSPISGHRSVSWYQQTPGQGLQFLFEYFSETQRNKGNFPGRFSGRQFSNSRSEMNVSTLELGDSALYLCASSLEKSGGAVDTQYFGPGTRLTVL.